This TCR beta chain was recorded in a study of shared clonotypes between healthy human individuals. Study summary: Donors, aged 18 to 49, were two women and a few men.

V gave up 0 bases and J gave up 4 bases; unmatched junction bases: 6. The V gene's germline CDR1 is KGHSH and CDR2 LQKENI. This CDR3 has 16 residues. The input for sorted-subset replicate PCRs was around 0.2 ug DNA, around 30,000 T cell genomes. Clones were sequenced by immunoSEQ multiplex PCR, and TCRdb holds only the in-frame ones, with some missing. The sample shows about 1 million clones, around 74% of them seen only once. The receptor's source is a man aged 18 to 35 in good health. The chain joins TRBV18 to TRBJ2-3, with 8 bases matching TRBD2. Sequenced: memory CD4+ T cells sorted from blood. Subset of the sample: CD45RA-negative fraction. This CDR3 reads CASSPPTSGSSDTQYF. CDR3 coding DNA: TGTGCCAGCTCACCACCAACCAGCGGGAGTTCAGATACGCAGTATTTT. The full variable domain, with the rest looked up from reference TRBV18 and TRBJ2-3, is NAGVMQNPRHLVRRRGQEARLRCSPMKGHSHVYWYRQLPEEGLKFMVYLQKENIIDESGMPKERFSAEFPKEGPSILRIQQVVRGDSAAYFCASSPPTSGSSDTQYFGPGTRLTVL.